This T cell receptor (beta chain) was observed in a study of T cells in Graves' hyperthyroidism and ophthalmopathy. The CDR3 is 16 residues long. Germline V lookup: CDR1 WSHSY, CDR2 SAAADI. Trimming cost V 5 bases and J 4 bases; bases outside gene matches: 7. Amplification targeted TCR beta CDR3 regions from RNA transcripts. HTBI primers were the set used in a first-round RT-PCR of the TCR CDR3. TCRdb independently ran MiXCR on the multiplex PCR reads; one entry per CDR3 protein. The sample includes more than 550,000 distinct CDR3 sequences, approximately 42% of them seen just once. Specimen: peripheral blood or thyroid tissue (not recorded which). The chain couples TRBV10-2 to TRBJ2-6; 8 bases are shared with TRBD1. The sequence was obtained from an adult man with Graves' disease, either hyperthyroidism or ophthalmopathy (not recorded which). CDR3 residues: CASSPATGDGANVLTF. The CDR3 coding sequence is TGCGCCAGCAGTCCCGCGACAGGGGACGGGGCCAACGTCCTGACTTTC.